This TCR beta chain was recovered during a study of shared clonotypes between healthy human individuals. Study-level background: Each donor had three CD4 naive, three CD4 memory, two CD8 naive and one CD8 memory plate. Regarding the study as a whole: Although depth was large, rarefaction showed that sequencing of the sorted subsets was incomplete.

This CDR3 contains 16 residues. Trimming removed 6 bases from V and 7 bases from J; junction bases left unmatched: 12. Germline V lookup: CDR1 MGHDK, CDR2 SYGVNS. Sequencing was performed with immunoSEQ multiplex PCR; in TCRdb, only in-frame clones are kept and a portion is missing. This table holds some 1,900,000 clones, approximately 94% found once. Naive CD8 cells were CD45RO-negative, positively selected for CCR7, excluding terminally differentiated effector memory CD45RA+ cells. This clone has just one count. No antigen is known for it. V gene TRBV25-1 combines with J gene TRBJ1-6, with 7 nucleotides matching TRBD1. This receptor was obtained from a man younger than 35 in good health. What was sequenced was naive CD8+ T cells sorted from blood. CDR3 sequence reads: CASSASPGTENSPLHF. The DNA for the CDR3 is TGTGCCAGCAGCGCCTCCCCCGGGACAGAGAATTCACCCCTCCACTTT.